Each of the 12 T cell receptor beta chains below was sequenced from the same sample in a study of blood T cell repertoires in COVID-19. Clones were read by immunoSEQ multiplex PCR, and TCRdb kept only the in-frame ones, dropping some. The sample has about 42,000 clones, more than 75% seen once. Sequencing input: peripheral blood. Receptor source: an older man with acute or convalescent COVID-19.

The rearrangement uses TRBV6-5 and TRBJ1-6, with 8 bases that match TRBD1. Germline V lookup: CDR1 MNHEY, CDR2 SVGAGI. CDR3 length equals 13 residues. V was clipped by 7 bases and J by 8 bases; unmatched bases: 4. The CDR3: CASTSTGDSPLHF. The CDR3 DNA is TGTGCCAGCACCTCGACAGGGGATTCACCCCTCCACTTT.

This clone appeared once. This chain links TRBV12-3 or TRBV12-4 with TRBJ2-1, with 7 bases fitting TRBD2. V trimming: 8 bases; J trimming: 4 bases; junction bases outside the gene matches: 5. This CDR3 is 13 amino acids long. DNA of the CDR3: TGTGCCAGCCGAGCGGGGTTATACAATGAGCAGTTCTTC. Protein product: CASRAGLYNEQFF.

This chain connects TRBV27 to TRBJ1-5; D is undetermined. CDR1 and CDR2 from the germline V gene are MNHEY and SMNVEV (reference sequence). This CDR3 has 13 residues. Deletions cut 0 bases from V and 5 bases from J, with 5 bases between. The CDR3 loop reads CASSLSIYQPQHF. In DNA, the CDR3 is TGTGCCAGCAGTTTATCAATATATCAGCCCCAGCATTTT.

CDR3 in amino acids: CAGGDRGIRGEQFF. CDR3 DNA: TGCGCCGGAGGGGACAGGGGGATTAGGGGCGAGCAGTTCTTC. The chain links TRBV10-2 to TRBJ2-1; TRBD1 agrees at 11 bases. The germline CDR1 and CDR2 sequences are WSHSY and SAAADI. The CDR3 covers 14 residues. V dropped 11 bases and J dropped 10; count of bases not matched to a gene: 13.

The V call is TRBV7-7, the J call TRBJ2-1; 11 nucleotides agree with TRBD1. The V gene end was trimmed by 6 bases and the J gene end by 9 bases; junction bases not matched to a gene: 10. The CDR3 runs to 15 residues. Germline-derived CDR1 and CDR2 are SSHAT and FNYEAQ (reference sequence). CDR3 nucleotides: TGTGCCAGCAGTCTAGGGACAGGGGGTCAATTTGAGCAGTTCTTC. Protein product: CASSLGTGGQFEQFF.

CDR3 protein: CSVGLAGGLSTGELFF. Here the CDR3 DNA reads TGCAGCGTTGGACTAGCGGGAGGGTTGAGCACCGGGGAGCTGTTTTTT. V usage is TRBV29-1 and J usage is TRBJ2-2; 14 bases agree with TRBD2. This CDR3 spans 16 amino acids. The V gene's germline CDR1 is SQVTM and CDR2 ANQGSEA. Losses at the gene ends were 4 bases for V and 4 bases for J; bases not matched to a gene: 5.

The rearrangement links TRBV9 to TRBJ2-3; the match to TRBD1 covers 7 bases. J was trimmed by 3 bases and V by 0 bases; bases with no gene match: 1. Looked up from germline, CDR1 is SGDLS and CDR2 is YYNGEE. This CDR3 has 14 residues. The CDR3 protein is CASSVGQGTDTQYF. The CDR3 DNA reads TGTGCCAGCAGCGTAGGACAGGGTACAGATACGCAGTATTTT. The entire variable domain, with the rest obtained from reference TRBV9 and TRBJ2-3, is as follows: DSGVTQTPKHLITATGQRVTLRCSPRSGDLSVYWYQQSLDQGLQFLIQYYNGEERAKGNILERFSAQQFPDLHSELNLSSLELGDSALYFCASSVGQGTDTQYFGPGTRLTVL.

V gene TRBV7-2 combines with J gene TRBJ2-3, with D possibly being TRBD2 (6 bases). Germline loops: CDR1 SGHTA, CDR2 FQGNSA. V was trimmed by 5 bases and J by 3 bases, leaving 15 bases between them. The CDR3 runs 15 residues. The CDR3 DNA sequence: TGTGCCAGCAGCGAGGCCGGGGGTGGGACAGATACGCAGTATTTT. Translating it yields CASSEAGGGTDTQYF.

The chain employs TRBV7-2 and TRBJ2-4, with TRBD1 as a possible D gene (5 bases). The V gene lost 4 bases and the J gene lost 4 bases, with 11 bases spanning the gap. CDR1 and CDR2 (germline): SGHTA, FQGNSA. The CDR3 has 14 residues. The CDR3 DNA follows: TGTGCCAGCAGCTCCAGACAGACGAAAAACATTCAGTACTTC. It encodes CASSSRQTKNIQYF.

The V and J genes are TRBV3-1 (or the pseudogene TRBV3-2) and TRBJ2-6, with 11 nucleotides matching TRBD1. Losses at the gene ends were 0 bases for V and 0 bases for J; bases not matched to a gene: 7. This CDR3 contains 20 residues. The germline V gene has CDR1 LGHDT and CDR2 YNNKEL (reference sequence). CDR3 bases: TGTGCCAGCAGCCAAGATATAGGGGGGACAGGGGGCTCTGGGGCCAACGTCCTGACTTTC. Translated: CASSQDIGGTGGSGANVLTF.

The V and J genes are TRBV6-1 and TRBJ2-3; the match to TRBD1 covers 10 bases. This CDR3 contains 17 residues. V lost 3 bases, J lost 3 bases, and 9 bases stayed unmatched. Germline CDR1 MNHNS, CDR2 SASEGT. CDR3 DNA sequence: TGTGCCAGCAGTGATGTGGGGACAGGGGTGGGGACAGATACGCAGTATTTT. Translated, it gives CASSDVGTGVGTDTQYF.

J is TRBJ2-5 and V is TRBV7-2; TRBD1 matches 10 bases. With 5 bases clipped from V and 4 bases from J, the junction kept 7 bases outside the gene matches. CDR1 and CDR2 from the germline V gene are SGHTA and FQGNSA. The CDR3 is made up of 15 amino acids. CDR3 region: CASSPRRDRGETQYF. In nucleotides, the CDR3 is TGTGCCAGCAGCCCCCGCCGGGACAGGGGAGAGACCCAGTACTTC.